The 20 T cell receptor beta chains listed next were all sequenced from one sample in a study of blood T cells in healthy people across ages (dated by TCRdb to between 2015 and 2017). Library creation used 5' RACE. The sequencer listed for this sample is Illumina HiSeq 2500. A second roughly 7 to 11 cycle PCR used a sample-barcoded 5' primer and a J-beta primer mix. Through fastp at Q25 and MiXCR, TCRdb rebuilt clones from the public reads, retaining in-frame beta chains. Duplicate CDR3 protein sequences are folded into a single record with the most common DNA and genes. The sample has approximately 940,000 distinct CDR3 sequences on record, about 48% of them singletons. The ten largest clones take up about an eighth of the sample. Sequencing used blood. These receptors were obtained from a man aged 25 to 40 in good health.

This clonotype has only a few counts. CDR3: CASTNQRGTDTQYF. The CDR3 DNA reads as TGTGCCAGCACCAACCAGAGGGGCACAGATACGCAGTATTTT. The chain joins TRBV7-2 to TRBJ2-3; possible D gene TRBD2, 5 bases. This CDR3 is built from 14 residues. Trimming cost V 7 bases and J 1 base, with 12 bases left between them. The germline V gene has CDR1 SGHTA and CDR2 FQGNSA.

This clonotype was observed once. The CDR3 DNA is TGCGCCAGCAGCGACCCGACAGGGGCGGCCACCTACGAGCAGTACTTC. It encodes CASSDPTGAATYEQYF. The chain has TRBV5-1 and TRBJ2-7; 8 bases fit TRBD1. Trimming removed 4 bases from V and 2 bases from J; junction bases left unmatched: 11. The germline V gene has CDR1 SGHRS and CDR2 YFSETQ. CDR3 length: 16 amino acids.

The chain recombines TRBV5-1 with TRBJ2-1; the match to TRBD1 covers 9 bases. The DNA end is a closer match to TRBJ2-7, so the J assignment may be wrong. The CDR3 covers 14 residues. CDR1 and CDR2 (germline): SGHRS, YFSETQ. The CDR3 here is CASSPGDRDNEQYF. CDR3 coding DNA: TGCGCCAGCAGCCCTGGGGACAGGGACAATGAGCAGTACTTC.

The chain couples TRBV29-1 to TRBJ2-5; D gene uncertain. There are 12 residues in the CDR3. V lost 7 bases and J 5 bases, leaving 14 bases between the germline ends. Germline values: CDR1 SQVTM, CDR2 ANQGSEA. CDR3 sequence (DNA): TGCAGCGCGCTATATTCCCCGGAGACCCAGTACTTC. Protein product: CSALYSPETQYF.

This chain links TRBV27 with TRBJ2-7; D is uncertain. There are 15 residues in the CDR3. Deletions cut 2 bases from V and 3 bases from J, with 14 bases between. CDR1 is MNHEY, CDR2 SMNVEV, per germline (reference sequence). This CDR3 reads CASSLEGAPFYEQYF. In DNA form, the CDR3 reads TGTGCCAGCAGTTTAGAAGGCGCCCCTTTCTACGAGCAGTACTTC.

This rearrangement joins TRBV6-4 to TRBJ1-4; TRBD1 is a possible D gene (5 bases). V lost 6 bases and J lost 7, with 24 bases in between. Germline assignment: CDR1 MRHNA and CDR2 SNTAGT. The CDR3 is 17 amino acids. Written as DNA, the CDR3 is TGTGCCAGCAGAGCGGGTCCTAACATTACAGGTAGTGAAAAACTGTTTTTT. Translation: CASRAGPNITGSEKLFF.

The chain links TRBV7-8 to TRBJ2-3, with D perhaps given as TRBD1 or TRBD2 (5 bases each). There are 18 residues in the CDR3. Trimming took 4 bases from V and 2 from J, leaving 22 bases between them. Germline lookup yields CDR1 SGHVS and CDR2 FQNEAQ. CDR3 region: CASSSGRGLKPSTDTQYF. The CDR3 region has the DNA TGTGCCAGCAGCTCGGGGCGAGGGCTAAAGCCCTCCACAGATACGCAGTATTTT.

The gene calls are TRBV20-1 and TRBJ2-7; TRBD1 matches 7 bases. This CDR3 spans 14 amino acids. J lost 2 bases, V lost 6 bases, and 10 bases had no gene match. CDR1 and CDR2 from the germline V gene are DFQATT and SNEGSKA (reference sequence). In nucleotides, the CDR3 is TGCAGTGCCCACCCGGGGACAGCGGCCTACGAGCAGTACTTC. As protein: CSAHPGTAAYEQYF.

The chain employs TRBV5-1 and TRBJ2-7; TRBD1 is a possible D gene (6 bases). The V and J ends lost 1 base and 2 bases respectively, with 13 bases between them. Germline V gene sequence: CDR1 SGHRS, CDR2 YFSETQ. CDR3 length: 15 residues. The CDR3 is CASSLSLSGAYEQYF. CDR3 nucleotides: TGCGCCAGCAGCTTGTCTTTGTCAGGGGCCTACGAGCAGTACTTC. The whole variable domain, remainder taken from reference TRBV5-1 and TRBJ2-7, is KAGVTQTPRYLIKTRGQQVTLSCSPISGHRSVSWYQQTPGQGLQFLFEYFSETQRNKGNFPGRFSGRQFSNSRSEMNVSTLELGDSALYLCASSLSLSGAYEQYFGPGTRLTVT.

This sequence joins TRBV9 and TRBJ2-1; the D gene is possibly TRBD2 (6 bases). The germline V gene has CDR1 SGDLS and CDR2 YYNGEE. This CDR3 is built from 15 residues. Deletions cut 1 base from V and 5 bases from J, with 13 bases between. The CDR3 here is CASSVRGGADNEQFF. CDR3 sequence (DNA): TGTGCCAGCAGCGTAAGAGGCGGGGCAGACAATGAGCAGTTCTTC.

This chain links TRBV2 with TRBJ2-3; TRBD1 matches at 8 bases. The CDR3 is 14 amino acids. The V gene's germline CDR1 is SNHLY and CDR2 FYNNEI. V gave up 7 bases and J gave up 1 base; unmatched junction bases: 4. Here the CDR3 reads CASNPTGGTDTQYF. The CDR3 nucleotides read TGTGCCAGCAACCCGACAGGGGGCACAGATACGCAGTATTTT.

V and J are TRBV5-1 and TRBJ2-7; 7 positions match TRBD2. CDR3 length: 16 amino acids. The germline V gene encodes CDR1 SGHRS and CDR2 YFSETQ. V shed 9 bases, J shed 0 bases, and the junction held 15 bases outside the gene matches. The CDR3 protein is CATRIEAGYNSYEQYF. CDR3 DNA sequence: TGCGCCACCCGAATCGAAGCGGGGTACAACTCCTACGAGCAGTACTTC.

This clonotype was seen more than once but under ten times. This chain uses TRBV9 with TRBJ2-1; TRBD1 matches 12 bases. The CDR3 spans 15 residues. The germline V gene encodes CDR1 SGDLS and CDR2 YYNGEE. V was pared by 7 bases and J by 3 bases, with 5 bases of the junction left unmatched. The CDR3 DNA reads TGTGCCAGCGTGGGACAGGGGGCGGACTACAATGAGCAGTTCTTC. Its translation: CASVGQGADYNEQFF.

Concerning this clonotype itself: The junction departs from the called germline gene at one end, perhaps through a read error. The chain joins TRBV6-5 to TRBJ2-3, with D perhaps being TRBD1 or TRBD2 (5 bases each). The CDR3 sequence is 15 residues long. The germline V gene encodes CDR1 MNHEY and CDR2 SVGAGI. The CDR3 spells CACSYLGDSTDTQYF. Here the CDR3 DNA reads TGTGCCTGCAGTTACTTGGGGGATAGCACAGATACGCAGTATTTT.

V and J are TRBV28 and TRBJ2-3; D is uncertain. Trimming shortened V by 3 bases and J by 2 bases, and 9 bases separated the two germline ends. The CDR3 is 14 residues long. Per the germline V gene, CDR1 is MDHEN and CDR2 is SYDVKM. The CDR3 DNA follows: TGTGCCAGCAGTTTGAGCAGGTACACAGATACGCAGTATTTT. Its translation is CASSLSRYTDTQYF.

V usage is TRBV7-2 and J usage is TRBJ1-2; TRBD1 matches 7 bases. Losses at the gene ends were 5 bases for V and 7 bases for J; bases not matched to a gene: 13. CDR1 and CDR2 from the germline V gene are SGHTA and FQGNSA. The CDR3 is made up of 15 amino acids. The CDR3: CASSPWKGASLGYTF. As DNA, the CDR3 is TGTGCCAGCAGCCCATGGAAGGGGGCTTCCCTTGGCTACACCTTC.

The rearrangement links TRBV15 to TRBJ1-2, with 7 bases lining up with TRBD1. Germline-derived CDR1 and CDR2 are LNHNV and YYDKDF (reference sequence). J lost 5 bases, V lost 0 bases, and 6 bases had no gene match. The CDR3 spans 15 residues. The CDR3 nucleotides read TGTGCCACCAGCAGAGAGGGAGGGGGCATGTATGGCTACACCTTC. Translation gives CATSREGGGMYGYTF. The full variable domain, completed using reference TRBV15 and TRBJ1-2, is DAMVIQNPRYQVTQFGKPVTLSCSQTLNHNVMYWYQQKSSQAPKLLFHYYDKDFNNEADTPDNFQSRRPNTSFCFLDIRSPGLGDTAMYLCATSREGGGMYGYTFGSGTRLTVV.

V usage is TRBV20-1 and J usage is TRBJ2-7; TRBD2 matches 9 bases. The CDR3 covers 14 residues. With 6 bases clipped from V and 2 bases from J, the junction kept 8 bases outside the gene matches. Germline V lookup: CDR1 DFQATT, CDR2 SNEGSKA (reference sequence). CDR3 DNA sequence: TGCAGTGCCACTAGGACTAGCGCAGCCTACGAGCAGTACTTC. Translated, it gives CSATRTSAAYEQYF.

This clonotype appeared a few times. The V gene is TRBV21-1, the J gene TRBJ2-5; the table's D call of TRBD1 was not tested on the DNA. TRBV21-1 is listed as a pseudogene. The CDR3 length is 16 residues. Written as DNA, the CDR3 is TGTGCCAGCAGCTCCCTGGTGGCAGGCCCCCAAGAGACCCAGTACTTC. Protein sequence: CASSSLVAGPQETQYF.

The J gene is TRBJ1-6, the V gene TRBV12-3 or TRBV12-4, with a weak D call TRBD1 (5 bases). Trimming pared 7 bases from V and 13 bases from J, leaving 14 bases between. The CDR3 covers 12 residues. CDR3 coding DNA: TGTGCCAGCACCTGGGACCGGCCTCCCCTCCACTTT. This translates into CASTWDRPPLHF.